What follows are 25 T cell receptor beta chains derived from one specimen sequenced in a study of control samples from healthy donors and cancer patients. TCRdb's copy holds only in-frame clones and misses some; the assay was immunoSEQ multiplex PCR. Of approximately 80,000 clones in the sample, about 88% were seen once. Sequenced input: blood. These receptors originate from a woman in her 50s in good health.

The chain combines TRBV30 with TRBJ1-6; maybe TRBD1 (5 bases). CDR1 is GTSNPN and CDR2 is SVGIG in the germline V gene (reference sequence). V was pared by 0 bases and J by 6 bases, with 18 bases between. CDR3 length equals 17 residues. The CDR3 region is CAWSVLAGLGSNSPLHF. CDR3 nucleotide sequence: TGTGCCTGGAGTGTACTTGCAGGGCTCGGGAGTAATTCACCCCTCCACTTT.

This clone came up once. The gene calls are TRBV5-4 and TRBJ2-1; 11 positions match TRBD1. Germline-derived CDR1 and CDR2 are SGHNT and YYREEE (reference sequence). The ends lost 4 bases at V and 6 bases at J; junction bases unmatched: 3. The CDR3 loop spans 14 amino acids. CDR3 amino acids: CASSPGTGGNEQFF. The CDR3 DNA reads TGTGCCAGCAGCCCTGGGACAGGGGGCAATGAGCAGTTCTTC.

The V and J genes are TRBV2 and TRBJ1-4; 7 bases line up with TRBD1. CDR1 and CDR2 (germline): SNHLY, FYNNEI. The CDR3 is 16 residues long. Germline trimming cut 5 bases from V and 11 bases from J; bases unmatched to any gene: 17. CDR3 region: CASSPGQLYLGRKLFF. CDR3 sequence (DNA): TGTGCCAGCAGTCCGGGACAGCTGTACTTAGGACGTAAACTGTTTTTT.

V usage is TRBV18 and J usage is TRBJ1-2; 7 bases are a match to TRBD1. V shed 2 bases, J shed 6 bases, and the junction held 6 bases outside the gene matches. Germline CDR1 is KGHSH and CDR2 is LQKENI. CDR3 length: 14 residues. CDR3 loop: CASSPGVQGNGYTF. The CDR3 bases are TGTGCCAGCTCACCAGGCGTACAGGGGAATGGCTACACCTTC.

The chain is built from TRBV19 and TRBJ1-2; possibly TRBD1 for D (5 bases). The germline V gene encodes CDR1 LNHDA and CDR2 SQIVND (reference sequence). The CDR3 consists of 13 residues. The V gene lost 8 bases and the J gene lost 6 bases, with 16 bases spanning the gap. CDR3 in amino acids: CASRVNGAHGYTF. The CDR3 DNA sequence: TGTGCCAGTCGGGTTAACGGGGCCCATGGCTACACCTTC. Combining the CDR3 with reference TRBV19 and TRBJ1-2 gives the whole variable domain DGGITQSPKYLFRKEGQNVTLSCEQNLNHDAMYWYRQDPGQGLRLIYYSQIVNDFQKGDIAEGYSVSREKKESFPLTVTSAQKNPTAFYLCASRVNGAHGYTFGSGTRLTVV.

V usage is TRBV19 and J usage is TRBJ1-6; TRBD1 agrees at 7 bases. Germline V CDR1 and CDR2: LNHDA, SQIVND (reference sequence). The CDR3 consists of 15 residues. V dropped 1 base and J dropped 10; count of bases not matched to a gene: 7. CDR3 in amino acids: CASSIGAGTESPLHF. Here the CDR3 DNA reads TGTGCCAGTAGTATAGGTGCCGGGACAGAATCACCCCTCCACTTT. Complete variable domain (other parts from reference TRBV19 and TRBJ1-6): DGGITQSPKYLFRKEGQNVTLSCEQNLNHDAMYWYRQDPGQGLRLIYYSQIVNDFQKGDIAEGYSVSREKKESFPLTVTSAQKNPTAFYLCASSIGAGTESPLHFGNGTRLTVT.

The V and J genes are TRBV18 and TRBJ2-6; 8 bases agree with TRBD2. The V segment lost 2 bases and the J segment 0 bases; nucleotides outside the gene matches: 6. CDR3 length: 18 amino acids. The germline V gene encodes CDR1 KGHSH and CDR2 LQKENI. For the CDR3, the DNA is TGTGCCAGCTCACCATTAGCGGGGCCGGCCTCTGGGGCCAACGTCCTGACTTTC. Translating gives CASSPLAGPASGANVLTF.

V gene TRBV4-1 combines with J gene TRBJ2-5, with a tentative D call TRBD1 (6 bases). Germline V gene lookup returns CDR1 MGHRA and CDR2 YSYEKL. With 1 base removed from V and 5 bases from J, the gap between germline ends came to 14 bases. The CDR3 sequence is 15 residues long. The CDR3 spells CASSQASPRGETQYF. The CDR3 DNA sequence: TGCGCCAGCAGCCAAGCCTCCCCGAGGGGGGAGACCCAGTACTTC.

V usage is TRBV28 and J usage is TRBJ2-7; D is possibly TRBD2 (6 bases). Deletions cut 6 bases from V and 0 bases from J, with 12 bases between. Germline loops: CDR1 MDHEN, CDR2 SYDVKM. The CDR3 length is 14 residues. CDR3 coding DNA: TGTGCCAGCAGCTCCGGAGGGATCTCCTACGAGCAGTACTTC. Its translation is CASSSGGISYEQYF.

Written as DNA, the CDR3 is TGTGCCAGCAGCCTAGAAAGGCCCTACGAGCAGTACTTC. This gives the protein CASSLERPYEQYF. V usage is TRBV7-8 and J usage is TRBJ2-7; D gene ambiguous. Deletions cut 5 bases from V and 2 bases from J, with 10 bases between. The germline CDR1 and CDR2 sequences are SGHVS and FQNEAQ. This CDR3 is 13 amino acids long.

This sequence joins TRBV24-1 and TRBJ1-2; weak D call: TRBD1 (6 bases). Trimming took off 4 bases at V and 3 bases at J, with 11 bases between the two ends. This CDR3 region has 14 residues. Germline V lookup: CDR1 KGHDR, CDR2 SFDVKD. For the CDR3, the DNA is TGTGCCACCAGTGACCAAAACAGGGACTATGGCTACACCTTC. Amino acids: CATSDQNRDYGYTF.

J is TRBJ2-1 and V is TRBV5-6; D may be TRBD1 or TRBD2 (5 bases each). The V end lost 1 base, the J end lost 13 bases, and 9 bases lay between the germline ends. Germline V gene sequence: CDR1 SGHDT, CDR2 YYEEEE. The CDR3 totals 11 residues. CDR3 sequence reads: CASSLSGRQFF. The CDR3 DNA is TGTGCCAGCAGCTTGTCAGGGAGACAGTTCTTC.

This chain joins TRBV5-1 and TRBJ2-6; possible D gene TRBD1, 6 bases. V was clipped by 4 bases and J by 1 base, with 24 bases between them. Germline-derived CDR1 and CDR2 are SGHRS and YFSETQ. The CDR3 length is 20 residues. CDR3 sequence: CASSTGVDSLIRSGANVLTF. The CDR3, as DNA: TGCGCCAGCAGCACCGGGGTGGACAGTTTAATAAGGTCTGGGGCCAACGTCCTGACTTTC. Drawing the rest from reference TRBV5-1 and TRBJ2-6, the complete variable domain is KAGVTQTPRYLIKTRGQQVTLSCSPISGHRSVSWYQQTPGQGLQFLFEYFSETQRNKGNFPGRFSGRQFSNSRSEMNVSTLELGDSALYLCASSTGVDSLIRSGANVLTFGAGSRLTVL.

The CDR3 nucleotides are TGTGCCAGCAGCGAGGGAGGGGGGAACACCATATATTTT. Its protein product is CASSEGGGNTIYF. This chain uses TRBV6-5 with TRBJ1-3; maybe TRBD1 (6 bases). Trimming took 6 bases from V and 7 from J, leaving 13 bases between them. CDR1 and CDR2 (germline): MNHEY, SVGAGI. The CDR3 length is 13 residues.

The V and J genes are TRBV5-1 and TRBJ2-7, with a tentative D call TRBD2 (5 bases). CDR3 size: 14 residues. Germline CDR1 and CDR2: SGHRS and YFSETQ. V was shortened by 3 bases and J by 1 base, with 11 bases between the two germline ends. In nucleotides, the CDR3 is TGCGCCAGCAGCTCCCGGGATATTTCCTACGAGCAGTACTTC. It specifies CASSSRDISYEQYF.

The chain employs TRBV6-6 and TRBJ2-7; no clear D gene. The V gene's germline CDR1 is MNHNY and CDR2 SVGAGI (reference sequence). V was pared by 4 bases and J by 4 bases, with 8 bases between. The CDR3 is 12 residues long. Here the CDR3 reads CASSFGPYEQYF. In DNA form, the CDR3 reads TGTGCCAGCAGTTTCGGACCTTACGAGCAGTACTTC.

V is TRBV5-1 and J is TRBJ1-4, with D perhaps matching TRBD1 (5 bases). This CDR3 has 15 amino acids. The germline V and J ends were trimmed by 0 bases and 5 bases, with 11 bases remaining between them. The germline gives CDR1 SGHRS, CDR2 YFSETQ. CDR3 coding DNA: TGCGCCAGCAGCTTGGTTTTGGCAGGGAATGAAAAACTGTTTTTT. As protein: CASSLVLAGNEKLFF.

The V call is TRBV5-1, the J call TRBJ1-1; weak D call: TRBD1 (6 bases). There are 14 residues in the CDR3. Trimming took off 3 bases at V and 4 bases at J, with 13 bases between the two ends. Germline loops: CDR1 SGHRS, CDR2 YFSETQ. The CDR3 DNA reads as TGCGCCAGCAGCTGGCTCGACAGGTCCACTGAAGCTTTCTTT. It codes for CASSWLDRSTEAFF.

V is TRBV24-1 and J is TRBJ2-1; no firm D call. The germline V gene has CDR1 KGHDR and CDR2 SFDVKD. This CDR3 contains 13 residues. Trimming removed 2 bases at V and 10 bases at J, with 11 bases between. CDR3 sequence: CATSDWIRAEQFF. In DNA, the CDR3 is TGTGCCACCAGTGATTGGATAAGGGCAGAGCAGTTCTTC.

The chain employs TRBV19 and TRBJ2-7, with D tentatively TRBD1 (6 bases). Germline V CDR1 and CDR2: LNHDA, SQIVND (reference sequence). Trimming removed 7 bases from V and 0 bases from J, with 10 bases in between. The CDR3 totals 13 residues. CDR3 sequence (DNA): TGTGCCAGTAATCAACAGGGCTCCTACGAGCAGTACTTC. Translating gives CASNQQGSYEQYF.

The chain carries TRBV7-9 and TRBJ2-1; D is perhaps TRBD1 (5 bases). CDR1 and CDR2 from the germline V gene are SEHNR and FQNEAQ (reference sequence). V lost 3 bases, J lost 4 bases, and 13 bases lay in between. The CDR3 runs 15 residues. CDR3 in amino acids: CASSFGPAGYNEQFF. CDR3 DNA sequence: TGTGCCAGCAGCTTCGGCCCAGCAGGGTACAATGAGCAGTTCTTC. Combining the CDR3 with reference TRBV7-9 and TRBJ2-1 gives the whole variable domain DTGVSQNPRHKITKRGQNVTFRCDPISEHNRLYWYRQTLGQGPEFLTYFQNEAQLEKSRLLSDRFSAERPKGSFSTLEIQRTEQGDSAMYLCASSFGPAGYNEQFFGPGTRLTVL.

The chain employs TRBV9 and TRBJ1-2, with unresolved D. This CDR3 is built from 14 residues. V gave up 5 bases and J gave up 3 bases, with 14 bases separating them. Per germline, CDR1 SGDLS and CDR2 YYNGEE. The CDR3 protein is CASSSVGQDYGYTF. DNA of the CDR3: TGTGCCAGCAGTTCAGTGGGTCAAGACTATGGCTACACCTTC. Filled out from reference TRBV9 and TRBJ1-2, the complete variable domain reads DSGVTQTPKHLITATGQRVTLRCSPRSGDLSVYWYQQSLDQGLQFLIQYYNGEERAKGNILERFSAQQFPDLHSELNLSSLELGDSALYFCASSSVGQDYGYTFGSGTRLTVV.

This chain uses TRBV2 with TRBJ1-4, with D tentatively TRBD1 (6 bases). Trimming cost V 6 bases and J 5 bases, with 13 bases left between them. Germline CDR1 SNHLY, CDR2 FYNNEI. The CDR3 covers 14 residues. CDR3 amino acids: CASSEGEINEKLFF. The CDR3 bases are TGTGCCAGCAGCGAGGGGGAAATAAATGAAAAACTGTTTTTT.

This chain uses TRBV2 with TRBJ2-7, with a possible D match to TRBD2 (5 bases). Germline CDR1 is SNHLY and CDR2 is FYNNEI. This CDR3 region has 14 residues. Trimming removed 5 bases at V and 4 bases at J, with 15 bases between. CDR3 DNA sequence: TGTGCCAGCAGTCTCGAGGGTGTCAGGTACGAGCAGTACTTC. This gives the protein CASSLEGVRYEQYF.

The chain is built from TRBV19 and TRBJ1-5; TRBD1 aligns across 9 bases. The ends lost 4 bases at V and 4 bases at J; junction bases unmatched: 8. Germline CDR1 is LNHDA and CDR2 is SQIVND (reference sequence). This CDR3 is built from 16 residues. DNA for the CDR3: TGTGCCAGTAGTAGGACGGGACAGGGCAGAAATCAGCCCCAGCATTTT. It codes for CASSRTGQGRNQPQHF. The whole variable domain, remainder taken from reference TRBV19 and TRBJ1-5, is DGGITQSPKYLFRKEGQNVTLSCEQNLNHDAMYWYRQDPGQGLRLIYYSQIVNDFQKGDIAEGYSVSREKKESFPLTVTSAQKNPTAFYLCASSRTGQGRNQPQHFGDGTRLSIL.